This is a list of T cell receptor beta chains from one sample in a study of blood T cell repertoires in COVID-19. Assay: immunoSEQ multiplex PCR; the TCRdb copy retains only in-frame clones and omits some. Seen here are about 220,000 clones, approximately 80% observed once, and the top ten hold over 14%. Sequenced sample: PBMCs or T cells enriched from blood (not recorded which). Receptors were obtained from a man in his forties or fifties who had recovered from COVID-19. Each CDR3 is given with its conserved first and last residue. D genes are given only for firm matches.

v_call	j_call	d_call	cdr3_aa
TRBV7-9	TRBJ2-2	TRBD1	CASSDPGTGGSGELFF
TRBV28	TRBJ2-3	.	CASKGGGGASDTQYF
TRBV7-2	TRBJ1-5	.	CASSLVRDQPQHF
TRBV28	TRBJ1-4	.	CATPGLRGLTNEKLFF
TRBV28	TRBJ1-2	.	CASSVKLYGYTF
TRBV19	TRBJ2-7	TRBD1	CASKSYRGDYEQYF
TRBV11-2	TRBJ2-3	TRBD2	CASSSGGLAGVPQYF
TRBV5-1	TRBJ1-2	.	CASSLDPGQAHGGYTF
TRBV5-4	TRBJ1-4	.	CASSFGAGEEKLFF
TRBV2	TRBJ2-4	TRBD1	CASSDNTGTVLAKNIQYF
TRBV7-9	TRBJ1-2	.	CASSLGGGRFDGYTF
TRBV5-4	TRBJ2-2	TRBD2	CASSAGGKIGELFF
TRBV28	TRBJ1-1	.	CASSYKVNTEAFF
TRBV2	TRBJ1-2	.	CASSEAAGTTGYTF
TRBV10-3	TRBJ2-5	TRBD2	CAISDHLAGVVETQYF
TRBV4-3	TRBJ1-2	TRBD1	CASSLRDRDYGYTF
TRBV28	TRBJ1-5	TRBD1	CASSLNRGHQPQHF
TRBV5-4	TRBJ2-1	.	CASSLSGSSYNEQFF
TRBV19	TRBJ1-2	.	CASSAPQGRVNYGYTF
TRBV3-1/TRBV3-2	TRBJ1-1	.	CASSREGVTEAFF
TRBV27	TRBJ2-7	.	CASSLFELHYGQYF
TRBV27	TRBJ2-5	.	CASSPNPWGAKETQYF
TRBV19	TRBJ2-3	.	CASSPRRGLTDTQYF
TRBV10-1	TRBJ1-3	TRBD1	CASSHRGHGYTIYF
TRBV7-9	TRBJ1-5	.	CASSLPNQPQHF
TRBV25-1	TRBJ1-6	.	CASSDGDSPLHF
TRBV7-2	TRBJ2-5	.	CASSRRGTQYF
TRBV7-2	TRBJ2-1	.	CASSLTRDLYNEQFF